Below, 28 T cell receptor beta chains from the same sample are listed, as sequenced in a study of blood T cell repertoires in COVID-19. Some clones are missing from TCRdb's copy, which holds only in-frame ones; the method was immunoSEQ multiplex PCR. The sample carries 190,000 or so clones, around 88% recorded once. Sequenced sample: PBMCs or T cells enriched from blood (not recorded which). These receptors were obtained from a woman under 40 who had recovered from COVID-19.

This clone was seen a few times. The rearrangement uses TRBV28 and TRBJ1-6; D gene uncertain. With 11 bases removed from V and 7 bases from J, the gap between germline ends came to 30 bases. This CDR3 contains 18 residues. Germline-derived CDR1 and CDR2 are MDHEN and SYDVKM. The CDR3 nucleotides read TGTGCCGCAGTCGGCGGGGAAAAAATTTCGGCATACAATTCACCCCTCCACTTT. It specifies CAAVGGEKISAYNSPLHF.

CDR3 sequence reads: CASSSTRNQPQHF. The CDR3 DNA follows: TGTGCCAGCAGTTCTACGAGAAATCAGCCCCAGCATTTT. This chain links TRBV12-3 or TRBV12-4 with TRBJ1-5; D is ambiguous. The CDR3 totals 13 residues. The ends were cut back, 4 bases at V and 4 bases at J, with 8 bases in the middle.

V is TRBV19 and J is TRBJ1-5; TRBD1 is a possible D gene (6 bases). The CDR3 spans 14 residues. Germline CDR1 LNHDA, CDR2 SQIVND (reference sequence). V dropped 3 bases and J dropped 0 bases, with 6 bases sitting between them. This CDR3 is CASSMTGSNQPQHF. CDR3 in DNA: TGTGCCAGTAGTATGACAGGTAGCAATCAGCCCCAGCATTTT.

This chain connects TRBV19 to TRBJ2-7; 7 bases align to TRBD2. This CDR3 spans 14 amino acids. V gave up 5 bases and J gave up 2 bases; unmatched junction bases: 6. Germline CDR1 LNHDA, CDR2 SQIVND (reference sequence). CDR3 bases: TGTGCCAGTAGTGGCAGCGGGGCAACCTACGAGCAGTACTTC. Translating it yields CASSGSGATYEQYF. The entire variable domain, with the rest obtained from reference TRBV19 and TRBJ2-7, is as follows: DGGITQSPKYLFRKEGQNVTLSCEQNLNHDAMYWYRQDPGQGLRLIYYSQIVNDFQKGDIAEGYSVSREKKESFPLTVTSAQKNPTAFYLCASSGSGATYEQYFGPGTRLTVT.

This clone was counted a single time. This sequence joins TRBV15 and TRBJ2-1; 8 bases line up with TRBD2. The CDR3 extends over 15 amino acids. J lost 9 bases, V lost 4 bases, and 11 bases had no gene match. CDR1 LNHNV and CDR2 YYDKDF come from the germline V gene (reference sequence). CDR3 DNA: TGTGCCACCAGCACTTTGCCGGGACTAGTAGGTGAGCAGTTCTTC. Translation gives CATSTLPGLVGEQFF.

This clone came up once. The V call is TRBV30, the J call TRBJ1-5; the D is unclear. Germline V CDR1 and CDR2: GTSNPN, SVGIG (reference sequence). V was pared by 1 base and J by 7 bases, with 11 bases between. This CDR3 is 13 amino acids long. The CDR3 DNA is TGTGCCTGGAGTGATCGGGAGCGACAGCCCCAGCATTTT. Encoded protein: CAWSDRERQPQHF.

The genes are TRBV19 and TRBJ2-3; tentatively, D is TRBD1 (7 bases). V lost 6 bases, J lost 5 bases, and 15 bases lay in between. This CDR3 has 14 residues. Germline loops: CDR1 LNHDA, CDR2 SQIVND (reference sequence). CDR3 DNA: TGTGCCAGTAGGGCAGGGGGGTCCGGAGATACGCAGTATTTT. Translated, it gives CASRAGGSGDTQYF.

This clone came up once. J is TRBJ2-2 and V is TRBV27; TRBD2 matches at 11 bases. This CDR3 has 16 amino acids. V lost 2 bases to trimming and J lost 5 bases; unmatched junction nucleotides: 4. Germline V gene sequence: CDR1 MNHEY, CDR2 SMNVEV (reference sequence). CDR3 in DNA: TGTGCCAGCAGTTTACTTTTAGCGGGAGGGACCGGGGAGCTGTTTTTT. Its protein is CASSLLLAGGTGELFF.

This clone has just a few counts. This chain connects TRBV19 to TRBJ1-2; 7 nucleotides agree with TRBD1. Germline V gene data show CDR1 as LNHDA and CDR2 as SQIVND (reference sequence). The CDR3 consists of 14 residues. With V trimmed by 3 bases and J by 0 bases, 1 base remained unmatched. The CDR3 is CASSIGQANYGYTF. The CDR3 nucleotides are TGTGCCAGTAGTATCGGACAGGCTAACTATGGCTACACCTTC.

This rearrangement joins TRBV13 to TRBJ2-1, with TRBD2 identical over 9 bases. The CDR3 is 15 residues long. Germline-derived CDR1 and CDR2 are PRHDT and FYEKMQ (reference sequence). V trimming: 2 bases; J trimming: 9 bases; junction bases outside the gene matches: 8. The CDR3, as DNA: TGTGCCAGCAGCTTATACGTAGCGGGAGTCGCTGAGCAGTTCTTC. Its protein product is CASSLYVAGVAEQFF.

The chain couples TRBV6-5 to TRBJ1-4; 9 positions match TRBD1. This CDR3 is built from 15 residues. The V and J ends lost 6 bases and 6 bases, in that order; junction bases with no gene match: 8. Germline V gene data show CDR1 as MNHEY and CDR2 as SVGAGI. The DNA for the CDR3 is TGTGCCAGCAGAACCGGTGGACAGGGGTATGAAAAACTGTTTTTT. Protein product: CASRTGGQGYEKLFF.

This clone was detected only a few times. CDR3 coding DNA: TGTGCCAGCAGTGCCTTCACAGGGGGAAGCTGGAACACTGAAGCTTTCTTT. As protein: CASSAFTGGSWNTEAFF. The J gene is TRBJ1-1, the V gene TRBV25-1; TRBD1 agrees at 8 bases. This CDR3 has 17 amino acids. The germline V gene encodes CDR1 MGHDK and CDR2 SYGVNS. After removal of 4 bases from V and 1 base from J, the junction contained 11 bases not matched to a gene.

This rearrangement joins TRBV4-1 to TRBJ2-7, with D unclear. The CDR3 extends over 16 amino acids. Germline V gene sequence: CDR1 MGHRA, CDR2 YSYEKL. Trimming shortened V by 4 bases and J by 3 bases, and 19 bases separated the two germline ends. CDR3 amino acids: CASSRHRSSSGYEQYF. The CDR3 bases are TGCGCCAGCAGCCGGCACCGGTCCAGTTCGGGCTACGAGCAGTACTTC.

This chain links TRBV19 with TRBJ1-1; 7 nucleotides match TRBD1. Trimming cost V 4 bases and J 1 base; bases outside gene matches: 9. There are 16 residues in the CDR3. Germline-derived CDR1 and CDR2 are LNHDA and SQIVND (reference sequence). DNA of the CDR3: TGTGCCAGTAGTACAGCCTGGGGACAGAGGAACACTGAAGCTTTCTTT. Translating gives CASSTAWGQRNTEAFF.

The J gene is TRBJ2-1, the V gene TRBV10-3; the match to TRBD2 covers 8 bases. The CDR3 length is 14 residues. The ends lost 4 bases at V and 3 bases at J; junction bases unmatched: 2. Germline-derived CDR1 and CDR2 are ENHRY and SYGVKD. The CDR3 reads CAISGLAGYNEQFF. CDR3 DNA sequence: TGTGCCATCAGTGGGCTAGCGGGCTACAATGAGCAGTTCTTC.

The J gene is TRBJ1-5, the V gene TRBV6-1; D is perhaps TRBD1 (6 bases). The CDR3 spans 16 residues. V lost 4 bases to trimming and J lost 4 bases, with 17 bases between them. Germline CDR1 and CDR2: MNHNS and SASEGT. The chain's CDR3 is CASSGALQGPNQPQHF. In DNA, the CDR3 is TGTGCCAGCAGTGGGGCTCTACAGGGTCCTAATCAGCCCCAGCATTTT.

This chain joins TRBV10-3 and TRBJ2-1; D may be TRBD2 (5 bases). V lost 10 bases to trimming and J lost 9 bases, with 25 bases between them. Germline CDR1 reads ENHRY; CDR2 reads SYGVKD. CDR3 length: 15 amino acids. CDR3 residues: CASAPGEESYFEQFF. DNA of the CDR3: TGTGCCAGCGCCCCCGGGGAAGAAAGCTACTTTGAGCAGTTCTTC.

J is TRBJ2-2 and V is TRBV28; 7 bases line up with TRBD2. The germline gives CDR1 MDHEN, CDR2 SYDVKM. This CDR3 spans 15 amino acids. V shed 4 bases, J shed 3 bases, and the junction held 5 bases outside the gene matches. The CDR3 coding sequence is TGTGCCAGCAGTTCCCCAGGGAGGGACACCGGGGAGCTGTTTTTT. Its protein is CASSSPGRDTGELFF.

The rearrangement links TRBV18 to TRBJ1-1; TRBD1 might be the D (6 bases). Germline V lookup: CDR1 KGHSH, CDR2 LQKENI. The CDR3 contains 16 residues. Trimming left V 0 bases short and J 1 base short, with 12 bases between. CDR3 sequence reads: CASSPPSGQQNTEAFF. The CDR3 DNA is TGTGCCAGCTCACCACCTTCGGGACAACAGAACACTGAAGCTTTCTTT.

The CDR3 sequence: CASSLTSGAFYGYTF. Here the CDR3 DNA reads TGTGCCAGCAGTTTAACGTCAGGGGCGTTCTATGGCTACACCTTC. The rearrangement uses TRBV28 and TRBJ1-2; D is possibly TRBD1 (6 bases). Trimming shortened V by 2 bases and J by 4 bases, and 14 bases separated the two germline ends. The CDR3 sequence is 15 residues long. Germline V gives CDR1 MDHEN, CDR2 SYDVKM.

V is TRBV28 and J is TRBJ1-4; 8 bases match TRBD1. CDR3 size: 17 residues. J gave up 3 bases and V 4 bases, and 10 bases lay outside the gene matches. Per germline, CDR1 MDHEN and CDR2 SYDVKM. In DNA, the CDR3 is TGTGCCAGCAGTTATGGCAGACAGGGGTGGTCTAATGAAAAACTGTTTTTT. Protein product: CASSYGRQGWSNEKLFF.

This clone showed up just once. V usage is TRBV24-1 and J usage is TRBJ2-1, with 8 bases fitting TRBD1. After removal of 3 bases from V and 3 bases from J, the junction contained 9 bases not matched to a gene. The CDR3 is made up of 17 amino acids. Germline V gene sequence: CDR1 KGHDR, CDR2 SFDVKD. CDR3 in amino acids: CATSDRTKDRDYNEQFF. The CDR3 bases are TGTGCCACCAGTGATCGAACAAAGGACAGGGACTACAATGAGCAGTTCTTC.

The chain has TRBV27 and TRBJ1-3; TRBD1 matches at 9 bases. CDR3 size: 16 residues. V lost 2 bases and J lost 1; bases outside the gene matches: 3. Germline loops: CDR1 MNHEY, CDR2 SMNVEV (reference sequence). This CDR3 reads CASSLRGTGSGNTIYF. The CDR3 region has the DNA TGTGCCAGCAGTTTACGAGGGACAGGGTCTGGAAACACCATATATTTT.

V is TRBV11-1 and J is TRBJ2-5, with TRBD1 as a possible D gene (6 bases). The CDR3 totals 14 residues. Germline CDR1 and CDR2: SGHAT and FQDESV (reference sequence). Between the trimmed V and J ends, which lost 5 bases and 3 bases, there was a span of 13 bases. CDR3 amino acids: CASSREAGEETQYF. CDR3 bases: TGTGCCAGCAGCCGCGAGGCAGGGGAAGAGACCCAGTACTTC.

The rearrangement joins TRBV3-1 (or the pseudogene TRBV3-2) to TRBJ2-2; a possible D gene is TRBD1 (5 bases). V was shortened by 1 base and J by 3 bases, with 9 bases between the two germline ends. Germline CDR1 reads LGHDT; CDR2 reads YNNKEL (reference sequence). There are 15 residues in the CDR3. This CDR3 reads CASSQVRGYTGELFF. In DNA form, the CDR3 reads TGTGCCAGCAGCCAAGTTAGGGGTTACACCGGGGAGCTGTTTTTT.

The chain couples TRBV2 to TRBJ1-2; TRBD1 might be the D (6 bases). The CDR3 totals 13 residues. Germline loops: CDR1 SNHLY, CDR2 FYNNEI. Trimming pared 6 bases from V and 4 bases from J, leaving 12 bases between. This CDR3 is CASRDEGVYGYTF. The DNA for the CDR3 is TGTGCCAGCAGAGACGAGGGGGTCTATGGCTACACCTTC.

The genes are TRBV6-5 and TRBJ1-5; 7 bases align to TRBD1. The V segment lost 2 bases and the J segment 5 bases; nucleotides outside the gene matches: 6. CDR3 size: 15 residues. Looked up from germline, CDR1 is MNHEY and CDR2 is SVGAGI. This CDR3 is CASSYVRGTDQPQHF. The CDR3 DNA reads TGTGCCAGCAGTTACGTCAGGGGGACGGATCAGCCCCAGCATTTT.

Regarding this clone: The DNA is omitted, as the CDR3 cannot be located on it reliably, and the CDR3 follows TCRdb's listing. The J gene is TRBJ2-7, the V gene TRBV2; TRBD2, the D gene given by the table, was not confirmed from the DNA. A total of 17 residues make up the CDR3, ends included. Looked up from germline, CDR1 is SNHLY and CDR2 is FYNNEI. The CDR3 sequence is CASSSSGGGTASYEQYF.